This T cell receptor (beta chain) stems from a study of cytomegalovirus exposure and HLA in healthy donors. Findings of the study overall: The study reported that TCR beta sequences accurately predicted HLA-A and HLA-B alleles in most subjects.

With 60 Vbeta and 13 Jbeta primers, the PCR was carried out. Method: immunoSEQ multiplex PCR; TCRdb's copy keeps in-frame clones and lacks some. The table records under 200,000 clones, roughly 80% of them present only once. A note on this clone: Its antigen remains unknown.

The length of the CDR3 is 13 residues. The germline gives CDR1 MNHEY, CDR2 SMNVEV (reference sequence). V lost 5 bases and J lost 2, with 7 bases in between. The gene calls are TRBV27 and TRBJ1-3; D is possibly TRBD1 (5 bases). The sample comprised PBMCs. The sequence derives from a male donor in good health and CMV-seronegative. CDR3 nucleotide sequence: TGTGCCAGCAGTATACAGGCTGGAAACACCATATATTTT. Amino acids: CASSIQAGNTIYF.